Below, 26 T cell receptor beta chains from the same sample are listed, as sequenced in a study of cytomegalovirus exposure and HLA in healthy donors. The PCR made use of 60 Vbeta and 13 Jbeta primers. The table came from immunoSEQ multiplex PCR; TCRdb's copy has only in-frame clones and leaves some out. This table holds roughly 100,000 clones, around 80% found once. The specimen was PBMCs. The origin of the receptors is a woman aged 18-29 years in good health and CMV-seropositive.

The chain has TRBV5-4 and TRBJ2-7, with 10 bases that match TRBD2. The J segment lost 0 bases and the V segment lost 0 bases, leaving 0 bases of the junction unmatched. This CDR3 comprises 15 residues. The germline gives CDR1 SGHNT, CDR2 YYREEE (reference sequence). The CDR3 DNA is TGTGCCAGCAGCTTGGGACTAGCGGGCTCCTACGAGCAGTACTTC. It encodes CASSLGLAGSYEQYF.

The V gene is TRBV4-1, the J gene TRBJ1-1, with 9 bases that match TRBD1. Germline V lookup: CDR1 MGHRA, CDR2 YSYEKL. The CDR3 totals 14 residues. Germline trimming cut 5 bases from V and 5 bases from J; bases unmatched to any gene: 6. CDR3 nucleotide sequence: TGCGCCAGCAGCAGACCGGGACAGGGAACTGAAGCTTTCTTT. It encodes CASSRPGQGTEAFF.

This clone was detected a few times. The chain recombines TRBV25-1 with TRBJ2-7; 9 positions agree with TRBD1. Germline values: CDR1 MGHDK, CDR2 SYGVNS. J was trimmed by 6 bases and V by 6 bases; bases with no gene match: 9. This CDR3 has 14 residues. The CDR3 loop reads CASRGGQGSGEQYF. The CDR3 bases are TGTGCCAGCAGGGGTGGACAGGGGAGTGGCGAGCAGTACTTC.

The chain links TRBV7-2 to TRBJ2-3, with D possibly matching TRBD2 (5 bases). Per the germline V gene, CDR1 is SGHTA and CDR2 is FQGNSA. The CDR3 is made up of 14 amino acids. Trimming removed 2 bases from V and 6 bases from J, with 12 bases in between. CDR3 sequence reads: CASSLSGGVDTQYF. CDR3 in DNA: TGTGCCAGCAGCTTAAGCGGTGGTGTGGATACGCAGTATTTT.

The V gene is TRBV7-8, the J gene TRBJ2-5; 8 bases fit TRBD1. This CDR3 has 16 residues. After removal of 5 bases from V and 0 bases from J, the junction contained 8 bases not matched to a gene. CDR1 SGHVS and CDR2 FQNEAQ come from the germline V gene. CDR3 in amino acids: CASSTRQGSYQETQYF. The CDR3, as DNA: TGTGCCAGCAGCACCCGACAGGGGTCGTACCAAGAGACCCAGTACTTC.

This chain uses TRBV27 with TRBJ2-7; a weak D match, TRBD2 (6 bases). Germline lookup yields CDR1 MNHEY and CDR2 SMNVEV (reference sequence). Trimming pared 5 bases from V and 0 bases from J, leaving 14 bases between. The CDR3 consists of 15 residues. The CDR3 DNA follows: TGTGCCAGCAGTCGCCGGGGGATGCTCTCCTACGAGCAGTACTTC. Its protein is CASSRRGMLSYEQYF.

The chain uses TRBV5-6 and TRBJ2-1, with TRBD1 matching over 7 bases. J was trimmed by 6 bases and V by 0 bases; bases with no gene match: 12. The length of the CDR3 is 17 residues. Looked up from germline, CDR1 is SGHDT and CDR2 is YYEEEE. The CDR3 DNA sequence: TGTGCCAGCAGCTTGGGACGGACAGGACCCTCAGGCAATGAGCAGTTCTTC. Residues: CASSLGRTGPSGNEQFF.

The V call is TRBV5-4, the J call TRBJ1-2; 8 bases fit TRBD1. CDR1 and CDR2 from the germline V gene are SGHNT and YYREEE (reference sequence). The CDR3 spans 14 residues. Germline trimming cut 3 bases from V and 8 bases from J; bases unmatched to any gene: 9. CDR3 sequence reads: CASSSGGQARGYTF. The DNA for the CDR3 is TGTGCCAGCAGCTCGGGGGGACAGGCGAGGGGCTACACCTTC. The complete variable domain, with remaining parts taken from reference TRBV5-4 and TRBJ1-2, reads ETGVTQSPTHLIKTRGQQVTLRCSSQSGHNTVSWYQQALGQGPQFIFQYYREEENGRGNFPPRFSGLQFPNYSSELNVNALELDDSALYLCASSSGGQARGYTFGSGTRLTVV.

V and J are TRBV2 and TRBJ2-3; D perhaps matches TRBD2 (6 bases). Germline loops: CDR1 SNHLY, CDR2 FYNNEI. The CDR3 extends over 17 amino acids. V was shortened by 3 bases and J by 4 bases, with 20 bases between the two germline ends. The CDR3 region has the DNA TGTGCCAGCAGTGACCCCACCCGGCGGGACCTCCCAGATACGCAGTATTTT. Residues: CASSDPTRRDLPDTQYF.

The chain combines TRBV7-3 with TRBJ2-7, with D maybe TRBD2 (7 bases). This CDR3 is built from 14 residues. Between the trimmed V and J ends, which lost 4 bases and 4 bases, there was a span of 14 bases. Germline-derived CDR1 and CDR2 are SGHTA and FQGTGA. DNA of the CDR3: TGTGCCAGCAGCTCCCTCGGGGGGCGGTACGAGCAGTACTTC. Translation: CASSSLGGRYEQYF.

V and J are TRBV6-1 and TRBJ1-1; TRBD1 might be the D (6 bases). V was shortened by 6 bases and J by 6 bases, with 14 bases between the two germline ends. Germline V CDR1 and CDR2: MNHNS, SASEGT. The CDR3 is 13 residues long. The CDR3 loop is CASRHRVSAEAFF. Here the CDR3 DNA reads TGTGCCAGCAGACACAGGGTGTCCGCTGAAGCTTTCTTT.

The CDR3 sequence is CASSLGLAANQETQYF. The CDR3 bases are TGCGCCAGCAGCTTGGGGCTAGCGGCTAACCAAGAGACCCAGTACTTC. The chain recombines TRBV5-1 with TRBJ2-5, with 7 positions matching TRBD2. Trimming cost V 0 bases and J 0 bases; bases outside gene matches: 5. Germline loops: CDR1 SGHRS, CDR2 YFSETQ. The CDR3 length is 16 residues.

V usage is TRBV7-2 and J usage is TRBJ1-1, with 9 bases aligning to TRBD1. The junction had 11 bases not matched to a gene; V was cut back by 7 bases and J by 5 bases. Looked up from germline, CDR1 is SGHTA and CDR2 is FQGNSA. The CDR3 has 15 amino acids. CDR3 in amino acids: CASIKYRGPGTEAFF. The CDR3 DNA follows: TGTGCCAGCATCAAATACAGGGGGCCGGGGACTGAAGCTTTCTTT.

V is TRBV29-1 and J is TRBJ2-7; weak D call: TRBD2 (6 bases). The germline V gene has CDR1 SQVTM and CDR2 ANQGSEA. The CDR3 length is 13 residues. V shed 5 bases and J shed 8 bases, with 19 bases lying between them. The CDR3 DNA reads as TGCAGCGTTCAGACCCCGCTTAGCGGAAAGCAGTACTTC. It codes for CSVQTPLSGKQYF.

The rearrangement uses TRBV5-6 and TRBJ2-7; TRBD1 might be the D (5 bases). Germline V lookup: CDR1 SGHDT, CDR2 YYEEEE. The CDR3 runs 14 residues. V was trimmed by 4 bases and J by 4 bases, leaving 15 bases between them. The CDR3 DNA follows: TGTGCCAGCAGCCCCGTCCGCAGGGCGTACGAGCAGTACTTC. Translation gives CASSPVRRAYEQYF.

The rearrangement uses TRBV28 and TRBJ1-1; 8 bases fit TRBD1. J was trimmed by 6 bases and V by 5 bases; bases with no gene match: 8. Germline CDR1 MDHEN, CDR2 SYDVKM. This CDR3 has 14 amino acids. Here the CDR3 DNA reads TGTGCCAGCAGTCCCTGGACAGGGAGGGCTGAAGCTTTCTTT. Residues: CASSPWTGRAEAFF.

V gene TRBV5-1 combines with J gene TRBJ1-2; 7 bases are shared with TRBD1. Germline V CDR1 and CDR2: SGHRS, YFSETQ. The ends lost 3 bases at V and 8 bases at J; junction bases unmatched: 10. The length of the CDR3 is 14 residues. In DNA, the CDR3 is TGCGCCAGCAGCTCCCCCGACAGGGTGGTCGGCTACACCTTC. Translation: CASSSPDRVVGYTF.

This clone was found a few times. V is TRBV18 and J is TRBJ2-7, with D perhaps matching TRBD1 (5 bases). The CDR3 covers 15 residues. V was pared by 4 bases and J by 1 base, with 14 bases between. Germline CDR1 KGHSH, CDR2 LQKENI. CDR3 amino acids: CASSQGGASSYEQYF. The CDR3 DNA sequence: TGTGCCAGCTCACAAGGTGGGGCCTCTTCCTACGAGCAGTACTTC.

J is TRBJ2-1 and V is TRBV5-4; 8 bases agree with TRBD2. The junction had 11 bases not matched to a gene; V was cut back by 0 bases and J by 0 bases. The CDR3 covers 19 residues. The germline gives CDR1 SGHNT, CDR2 YYREEE (reference sequence). The CDR3, as DNA: TGTGCCAGCAGCTTGGCCGGGCGGGGGGCCCTAAACTCCTACAATGAGCAGTTCTTC. Translated, it gives CASSLAGRGALNSYNEQFF.

The rearrangement uses TRBV18 and TRBJ1-4; TRBD1 matches 7 bases. The CDR3 contains 17 residues. Germline CDR1 reads KGHSH; CDR2 reads LQKENI. Losses at the gene ends were 2 bases for V and 4 bases for J; bases not matched to a gene: 10. In DNA form, the CDR3 reads TGTGCCAGCTCACCAAGGGGCCAGACAGGGAATAATGAAAAACTGTTTTTT. It specifies CASSPRGQTGNNEKLFF.

The chain has TRBV7-8 and TRBJ1-1; possibly TRBD1 for D (6 bases). Trimming removed 5 bases at V and 4 bases at J, with 14 bases between. The CDR3 sequence is 14 residues long. Per germline, CDR1 SGHVS and CDR2 FQNEAQ. The CDR3 DNA reads as TGTGCCAGCAGCGCTACAGGGCAGGTCACTGAAGCTTTCTTT. Translation gives CASSATGQVTEAFF.

The J gene is TRBJ2-6, the V gene TRBV28; no firm D call. CDR1 MDHEN and CDR2 SYDVKM come from the germline V gene. With 4 bases removed from V and 0 bases from J, the gap between germline ends came to 19 bases. The CDR3 consists of 19 residues. The CDR3 coding sequence is TGTGCCAGCAGTTCCCGTTCGGTCCGAATGTACTCTGGGGCCAACGTCCTGACTTTC. The encoded protein is CASSSRSVRMYSGANVLTF.

The rearrangement joins TRBV18 to TRBJ2-1; D is perhaps TRBD2 (5 bases). CDR1 KGHSH and CDR2 LQKENI come from the germline V gene. This CDR3 comprises 12 residues. The V gene lost 4 bases and the J gene lost 10 bases, with 11 bases spanning the gap. As DNA, the CDR3 is TGTGCCAGCTCACTTAGAAGGGAGGAGCAGTTCTTC. Its protein is CASSLRREEQFF.

The chain carries TRBV29-1 and TRBJ2-7, with D possibly being TRBD1 (5 bases). CDR1 SQVTM and CDR2 ANQGSEA come from the germline V gene. V lost 4 bases and J 3 bases, leaving 10 bases between the germline ends. The length of the CDR3 is 12 residues. The CDR3 DNA follows: TGCAGCGTTGGGGCAGGGATCTACGAGCAGTACTTC. This codes for CSVGAGIYEQYF.

This clone has only a few counts. The chain has TRBV6-5 and TRBJ1-5; D ambiguous. Germline loops: CDR1 MNHEY, CDR2 SVGAGI. Trimming took 10 bases from V and 6 from J, leaving 16 bases between them. The CDR3 runs to 13 residues. The CDR3 here is CATWEQWGQPQHF. For the CDR3, the DNA is TGTGCCACCTGGGAGCAGTGGGGTCAGCCCCAGCATTTT.

The CDR3 region has the DNA TGTGCCAGCTTCAGCGGGACAGGGAAGTACGAGCAGTACTTC. Encoded protein: CASFSGTGKYEQYF. This chain connects TRBV6-5 to TRBJ2-7, with 9 bases fitting TRBD1. CDR1 is MNHEY and CDR2 is SVGAGI in the germline V gene. The length of the CDR3 is 14 residues. The ends lost 8 bases at V and 4 bases at J; junction bases unmatched: 9.